Shown below are 25 T cell receptor beta chains from a single sample sequenced in a study of regulatory T cells in long-lasting Graves disease. Construction of TCR beta libraries relied on iRepertoire HTBI primers and on Arm-PCR targeting CDR3 regions. TCRdb fed the multiplex PCR reads into MiXCR, producing one record per CDR3 protein. The repertoire holds 300,000 to 400,000 distinct CDR3 sequences, roughly a sixth seen once, with less than 35% in the top ten. As for time point: newly diagnosed GD, antithyroid drugs for less than 3 months. After RNA was extracted from PBMCs, the TCR library was made from it. The same sample was also used in a study of T cells in Graves' hyperthyroidism and ophthalmopathy.

The material sequenced was peripheral blood mononuclear cells (PBMCs), taken at new diagnosis, from a patient treated with antithyroid drugs. These receptors came from a man aged 35-49 years with Graves disease.

This clonotype was detected ten times or more. The V gene is TRBV29-1, the J gene TRBJ2-1; D possibly corresponds to TRBD1 (6 bases). The V end lost 6 bases, the J end lost 4 bases, and 16 bases lay between the germline ends. From germline, CDR1 is SQVTM and CDR2 ANQGSEA. The CDR3 is made up of 14 amino acids. The CDR3 DNA reads TGCAGCGTGCCCCAGGGGTCTTGGTACAATGAGCAGTTCTTC. It specifies CSVPQGSWYNEQFF.

This clonotype has a count of ten or more. This rearrangement joins TRBV5-1 to TRBJ2-3; the D gene is possibly TRBD2 (5 bases). The V end lost 1 base, the J end lost 0 bases, and 18 bases lay between the germline ends. In germline, CDR1 is SGHRS, CDR2 YFSETQ. The CDR3 runs 18 residues. DNA for the CDR3: TGCGCCAGCAGCTTGACCGGACGACCCGGGGTGAGCACAGATACGCAGTATTTT. Translation: CASSLTGRPGVSTDTQYF.

This clonotype was seen a handful of times. This sequence joins TRBV6-9 and TRBJ1-5, with 9 bases that match TRBD1. This CDR3 has 17 amino acids. J gave up 1 base and V 3 bases, and 7 bases lay outside the gene matches. Per germline, CDR1 MNHGY and CDR2 SVAAGI. CDR3 nucleotide sequence: TGTGCCAGCAGTTACAGTTCCGGGACAGGGAGCAATCAGCCCCAGCATTTT. Protein product: CASSYSSGTGSNQPQHF.

This clonotype was counted only a few times. The V gene is TRBV19, the J gene TRBJ2-5; maybe TRBD2 (5 bases). Germline CDR1 LNHDA, CDR2 SQIVND (reference sequence). There are 13 residues in the CDR3. The V gene lost 5 bases and the J gene lost 5 bases, with 12 bases spanning the gap. DNA of the CDR3: TGTGCCAGTAGTCTAGCCGAGAAGGAGACCCAGTACTTC. Translated, it gives CASSLAEKETQYF.

Concerning this clonotype: This may be a read error, as it is one base from a much larger clone. The final CDR3 position lacks the conserved phenylalanine or tryptophan, pointing to a likely read error. DNA of the CDR3: TGTGCCAGCACCTTTATGCCGGGACAGCTCTATGGCTACACCTCC. Translation gives CASTFMPGQLYGYTS. V usage is TRBV6-1 and J usage is TRBJ1-2; the match to TRBD1 covers 7 bases. The CDR3 runs 15 residues. CDR1 is MNHNS, CDR2 SASEGT, per germline. The V segment lost 7 bases and the J segment 4 bases; nucleotides outside the gene matches: 12.

The J gene is TRBJ2-3, the V gene TRBV28; TRBD1 or TRBD2 may be the D gene (5 bases each). Trimming cost V 5 bases and J 7 bases, with 13 bases left between them. The CDR3 runs to 13 residues. Germline CDR1 reads MDHEN; CDR2 reads SYDVKM. CDR3 in amino acids: CASSPREGYTQYF. In DNA, the CDR3 is TGTGCCAGCAGTCCCCGCGAGGGGTATACGCAGTATTTT.

This clonotype was counted many times. This chain joins TRBV6-6 and TRBJ2-7; D is unclear. This CDR3 is built from 14 residues. The V and J ends lost 0 bases and 7 bases respectively, with 13 bases between them. Germline V gene sequence: CDR1 MNHNY, CDR2 SVGAGI (reference sequence). This chain's CDR3 is CASSYSSEVVEQYF. The CDR3 region has the DNA TGTGCCAGCAGTTACTCGAGTGAGGTGGTGGAGCAGTACTTC.

This clonotype was seen a handful of times. The chain has TRBV7-2 and TRBJ1-3; D might be TRBD1 (6 bases). CDR1 and CDR2 (germline): SGHTA, FQGNSA. Between the trimmed V and J ends, which lost 0 bases and 0 bases, there was a span of 12 bases. This CDR3 spans 17 amino acids. The CDR3 bases are TGTGCCAGCAGCTTAGCTAGGACAGTCTTCTCTGGAAACACCATATATTTT. This sequence encodes CASSLARTVFSGNTIYF.

V and J are TRBV24-1 and TRBJ2-5; TRBD1 or TRBD2 may be the D gene (5 bases each). V was pared by 3 bases and J by 0 bases, with 7 bases between. CDR3 size: 14 residues. CDR1 is KGHDR and CDR2 is SFDVKD in the germline V gene. The CDR3 is CATSDTGHQETQYF. CDR3 coding DNA: TGTGCCACCAGTGATACGGGACACCAAGAGACCCAGTACTTC.

Details on this clonotype: This may be a read error: a much more frequent sequence differs by one nucleotide. The conserved closing phenylalanine or tryptophan is absent in this CDR3, likely reflecting a read error. In DNA form, the CDR3 reads TGTGCCAGCATACAGGGCAGCGAGCAGTACCTC. Translated, it gives CASIQGSEQYL. This chain links TRBV2 with TRBJ2-7, with D tentatively TRBD1 (6 bases). Germline V CDR1 and CDR2: SNHLY, FYNNEI. Trimming left V 7 bases short and J 6 bases short, with 10 bases between. This CDR3 has 11 amino acids.

V usage is TRBV9 and J usage is TRBJ2-3, with a possible D match to TRBD1 (6 bases). V was shortened by 0 bases and J by 5 bases, with 16 bases between the two germline ends. Germline assignment: CDR1 SGDLS and CDR2 YYNGEE. The CDR3 is 16 residues long. CDR3 sequence reads: CASSVAPRQAGDTQYF. The CDR3 nucleotides are TGTGCCAGCAGCGTAGCCCCTCGACAGGCTGGAGATACGCAGTATTTT.

This clonotype was seen ten or more times. Here the CDR3 omits its conserved ending phenylalanine or tryptophan, so a read error is the likely source. This sequence joins TRBV28 and TRBJ2-3; possibly TRBD1 or TRBD2 for D (5 bases each). Trimming shortened V by 5 bases and J by 1 base, and 16 bases separated the two germline ends. Germline V lookup: CDR1 MDHEN, CDR2 SYDVKM. This CDR3 is 16 amino acids long. The CDR3: CASSPYGTLGTDTQYL. The CDR3 DNA reads as TGTGCCAGCAGTCCATACGGGACCCTCGGCACAGATACGCAGTATCTT.

This clonotype showed up many times. V gene TRBV12-3 or TRBV12-4 combines with J gene TRBJ2-5, with 8 bases fitting TRBD1. CDR3 length: 16 amino acids. Unmatched junction bases numbered 10, after V lost 5 bases and J lost 2 bases. The CDR3 DNA reads TGTGCCAGCAGTCCCCGACAGGGGACCGTTCAAGAGACCCAGTACTTC. Its protein product is CASSPRQGTVQETQYF.

This clonotype was observed at least ten times. The chain recombines TRBV29-1 with TRBJ2-5, with 8 bases fitting TRBD1. CDR1 and CDR2 (germline): SQVTM, ANQGSEA. This CDR3 is built from 13 residues. The junction had 3 bases not matched to a gene; V was cut back by 5 bases and J by 1 base. The CDR3 DNA reads as TGCAGCGTTTCCGACAGGGGCCAAGAGACCCAGTACTTC. Translated, it gives CSVSDRGQETQYF.

The chain has TRBV12-3 or TRBV12-4 and TRBJ1-1, with a possible D match to TRBD1 (6 bases). The CDR3 runs 15 residues. V shed 5 bases and J shed 1 base, with 14 bases lying between them. DNA of the CDR3: TGTGCCAGCAGTCCCGTGGGGGCTCGGAACACTGAAGCTTTCTTT. It specifies CASSPVGARNTEAFF.

This clonotype came up many times. The CDR3: CASSPGLPNEKLFF. DNA of the CDR3: TGTGCCAGCAGTCCAGGGTTACCTAATGAAAAACTGTTTTTT. The chain employs TRBV6-1 and TRBJ1-4; D may be TRBD1 (5 bases). This CDR3 has 14 amino acids. V shed 5 bases and J shed 3 bases, with 10 bases lying between them. The germline V gene encodes CDR1 MNHNS and CDR2 SASEGT.

This clonotype was detected many times. The V call is TRBV12-3 or TRBV12-4, the J call TRBJ2-2, with D unresolved. The V end lost 2 bases, the J end lost 3 bases, and 4 bases lay between the germline ends. This CDR3 has 13 amino acids. CDR3 nucleotides: TGTGCCAGCAGTTTAAGGGACACCGGGGAGCTGTTTTTT. Protein: CASSLRDTGELFF.

This clonotype came up many times. The rearrangement joins TRBV18 to TRBJ2-1, with D unclear. Germline V lookup: CDR1 KGHSH, CDR2 LQKENI. The CDR3 length is 11 residues. The V gene lost 3 bases and the J gene lost 8 bases, with 5 bases spanning the gap. The CDR3 region is CASSPQDEQFF. In DNA form, the CDR3 reads TGTGCCAGCTCACCGCAGGATGAGCAGTTCTTC.

This clonotype was picked up many times. The rearrangement joins TRBV10-3 to TRBJ2-7; no definite D call. Germline values: CDR1 ENHRY, CDR2 SYGVKD. The CDR3 is 14 amino acids. Deletions cut 5 bases from V and 2 bases from J, with 13 bases between. This chain's CDR3 is CAISSGPRPYEQYF. DNA for the CDR3: TGTGCCATCAGTTCCGGACCCCGACCCTACGAGCAGTACTTC.

This clonotype came up a few times. The genes are TRBV9 and TRBJ1-3; maybe TRBD1 (6 bases). This CDR3 spans 17 amino acids. Between the trimmed V and J ends, which lost 2 bases and 2 bases, there was a span of 17 bases. CDR1 and CDR2 (germline): SGDLS, YYNGEE. CDR3 region: CASSVGDGRGPGNTIYF. In DNA, the CDR3 is TGTGCCAGCAGCGTTGGTGACGGCAGGGGACCTGGAAACACCATATATTTT.

This clonotype has a count of ten or more. V and J are TRBV7-2 and TRBJ2-1; D may be TRBD1 or TRBD2 (5 bases each). The CDR3 extends over 16 amino acids. Germline V CDR1 and CDR2: SGHTA, FQGNSA. V was clipped by 1 base and J by 1 base, with 11 bases between them. The CDR3 sequence is CASSLGGTGSYNEQFF. Here the CDR3 DNA reads TGTGCCAGCAGCTTAGGAGGGACGGGATCCTACAATGAGCAGTTCTTC.

This clonotype was counted many times. The chain carries TRBV24-1 and TRBJ2-1; D might be TRBD1 (5 bases). Germline CDR1 is KGHDR and CDR2 is SFDVKD. Between the trimmed V and J ends, which lost 4 bases and 6 bases, there was a span of 12 bases. This CDR3 has 14 amino acids. In nucleotides, the CDR3 is TGTGCCACCAGTGACCCGAACAGGCCCAATGAGCAGTTCTTC. Its translation: CATSDPNRPNEQFF.

This clonotype came up many times. V is TRBV29-1 and J is TRBJ2-3; D not certain. The CDR3 extends over 12 amino acids. Germline V gene sequence: CDR1 SQVTM, CDR2 ANQGSEA. V lost 6 bases to trimming and J lost 0 bases, with 7 bases between them. The CDR3 protein is CSVIASTDTQYF. The CDR3 DNA sequence: TGCAGCGTCATCGCTAGCACAGATACGCAGTATTTT.

This clonotype occurred a few times. The chain links TRBV28 to TRBJ2-3; 7 bases line up with TRBD2. V trimming: 1 base; J trimming: 6 bases; junction bases outside the gene matches: 13. This CDR3 has 17 amino acids. Germline-derived CDR1 and CDR2 are MDHEN and SYDVKM. The CDR3 region is CASSLYPVGGSPDTQYF. Here the CDR3 DNA reads TGTGCCAGCAGTTTATATCCGGTGGGGGGGTCCCCGGATACGCAGTATTTT.

There are many counts of this clonotype. The chain has TRBV10-3 and TRBJ1-1; tentative D call: TRBD1 (6 bases). This CDR3 is 14 amino acids long. Looked up from germline, CDR1 is ENHRY and CDR2 is SYGVKD. Deletions cut 6 bases from V and 5 bases from J, with 16 bases between. CDR3 sequence: CAISETRGGTEAFF. CDR3 DNA sequence: TGTGCCATCAGCGAAACCAGGGGAGGTACTGAAGCTTTCTTT.